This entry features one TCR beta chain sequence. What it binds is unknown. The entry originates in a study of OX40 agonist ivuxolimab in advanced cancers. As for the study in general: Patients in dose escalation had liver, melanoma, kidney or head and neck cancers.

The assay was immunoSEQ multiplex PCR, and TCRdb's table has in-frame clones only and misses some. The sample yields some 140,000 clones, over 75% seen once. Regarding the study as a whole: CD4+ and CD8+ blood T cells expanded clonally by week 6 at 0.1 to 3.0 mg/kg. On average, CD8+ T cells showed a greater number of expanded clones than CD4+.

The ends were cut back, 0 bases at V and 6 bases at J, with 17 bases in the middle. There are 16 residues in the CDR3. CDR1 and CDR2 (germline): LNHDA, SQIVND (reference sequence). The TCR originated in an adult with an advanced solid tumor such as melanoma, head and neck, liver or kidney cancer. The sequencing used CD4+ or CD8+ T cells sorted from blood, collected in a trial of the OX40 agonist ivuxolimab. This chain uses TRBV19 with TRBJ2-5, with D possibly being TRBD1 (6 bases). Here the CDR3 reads CASSIDLWDIQQTQYF. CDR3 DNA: TGTGCCAGTAGTATAGATTTGTGGGACATTCAGCAGACCCAGTACTTC.